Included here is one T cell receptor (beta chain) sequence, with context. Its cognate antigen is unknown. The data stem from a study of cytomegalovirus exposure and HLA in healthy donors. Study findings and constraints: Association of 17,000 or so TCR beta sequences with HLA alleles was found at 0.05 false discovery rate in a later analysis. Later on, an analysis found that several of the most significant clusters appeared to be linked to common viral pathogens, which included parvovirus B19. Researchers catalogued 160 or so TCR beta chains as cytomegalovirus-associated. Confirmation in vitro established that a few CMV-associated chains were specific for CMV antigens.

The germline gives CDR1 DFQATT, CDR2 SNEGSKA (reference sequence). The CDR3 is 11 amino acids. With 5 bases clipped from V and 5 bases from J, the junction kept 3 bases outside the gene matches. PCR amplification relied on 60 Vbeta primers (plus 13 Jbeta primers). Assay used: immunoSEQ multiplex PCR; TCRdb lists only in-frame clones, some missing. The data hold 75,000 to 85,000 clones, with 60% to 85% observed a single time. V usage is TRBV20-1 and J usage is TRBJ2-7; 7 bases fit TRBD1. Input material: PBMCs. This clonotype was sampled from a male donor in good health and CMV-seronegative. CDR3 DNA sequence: TGCAGTGCTTACGGGACAGACGAGCAGTACTTC. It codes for CSAYGTDEQYF.